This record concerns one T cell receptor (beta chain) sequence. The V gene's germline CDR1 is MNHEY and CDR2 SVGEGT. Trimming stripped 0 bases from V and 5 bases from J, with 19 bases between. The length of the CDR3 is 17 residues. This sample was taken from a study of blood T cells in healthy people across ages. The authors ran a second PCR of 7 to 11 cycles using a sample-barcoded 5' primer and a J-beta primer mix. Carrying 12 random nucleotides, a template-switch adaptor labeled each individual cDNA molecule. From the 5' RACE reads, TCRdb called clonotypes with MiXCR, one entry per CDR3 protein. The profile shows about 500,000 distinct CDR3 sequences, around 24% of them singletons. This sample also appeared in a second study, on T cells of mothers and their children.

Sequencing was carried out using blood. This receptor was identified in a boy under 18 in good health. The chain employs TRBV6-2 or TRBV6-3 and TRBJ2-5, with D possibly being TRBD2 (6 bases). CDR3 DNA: TGTGCCAGCAGTTACTCGAAATACGCGGGGCCCCCGGAGACCCAGTACTTC. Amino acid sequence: CASSYSKYAGPPETQYF.